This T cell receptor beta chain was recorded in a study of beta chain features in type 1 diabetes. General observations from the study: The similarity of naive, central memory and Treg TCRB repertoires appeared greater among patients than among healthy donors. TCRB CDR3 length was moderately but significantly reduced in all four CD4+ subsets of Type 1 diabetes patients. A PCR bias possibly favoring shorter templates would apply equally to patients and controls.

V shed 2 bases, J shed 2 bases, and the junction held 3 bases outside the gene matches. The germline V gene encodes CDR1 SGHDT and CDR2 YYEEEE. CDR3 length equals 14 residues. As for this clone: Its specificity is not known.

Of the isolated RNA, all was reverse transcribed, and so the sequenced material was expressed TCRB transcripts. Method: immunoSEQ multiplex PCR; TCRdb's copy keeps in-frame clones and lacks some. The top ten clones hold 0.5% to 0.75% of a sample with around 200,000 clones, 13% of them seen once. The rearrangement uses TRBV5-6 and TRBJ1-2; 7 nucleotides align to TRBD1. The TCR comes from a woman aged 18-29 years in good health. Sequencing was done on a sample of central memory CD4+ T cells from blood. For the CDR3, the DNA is TGTGCCAGCAGCTTCTCGGGACAGAACTATGGCTACACCTTC. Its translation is CASSFSGQNYGYTF.